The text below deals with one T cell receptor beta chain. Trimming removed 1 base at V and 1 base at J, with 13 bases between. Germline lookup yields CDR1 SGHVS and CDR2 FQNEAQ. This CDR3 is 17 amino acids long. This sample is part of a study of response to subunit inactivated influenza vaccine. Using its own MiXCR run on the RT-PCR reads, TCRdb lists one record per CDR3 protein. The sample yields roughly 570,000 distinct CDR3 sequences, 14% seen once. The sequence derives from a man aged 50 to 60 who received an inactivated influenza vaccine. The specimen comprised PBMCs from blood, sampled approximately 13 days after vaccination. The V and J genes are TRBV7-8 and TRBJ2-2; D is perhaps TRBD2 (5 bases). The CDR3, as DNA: TGTGCCAGCAGCTTAGTTCGAGGGAAGCTGAACACCGGGGAGCTGTTTTTT. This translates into CASSLVRGKLNTGELFF.